These 21 T cell receptor beta chains originate from one sample sequenced in a study of OX40 agonist ivuxolimab in advanced cancers. Assay used: immunoSEQ multiplex PCR; TCRdb lists only in-frame clones, some missing. This table has approximately 15,000 clones, about 83% appearing once. The material sequenced was CD4+ or CD8+ T cells sorted from blood, taken in a trial of the OX40 agonist ivuxolimab. The receptor set was obtained from an adult with an advanced solid tumor such as melanoma, head and neck, liver or kidney cancer.

V and J are TRBV4-1 and TRBJ2-6; D not certain. Germline V gene data show CDR1 as MGHRA and CDR2 as YSYEKL. Deletions cut 1 base from V and 2 bases from J, with 18 bases between. This CDR3 has 19 amino acids. CDR3 protein: CASSQGIRTAVTGANVLTF. The DNA for the CDR3 is TGCGCCAGCAGCCAAGGGATTCGAACCGCCGTAACTGGGGCCAACGTCCTGACTTTC.

This rearrangement joins TRBV2 to TRBJ2-7; 11 bases line up with TRBD1. V lost 6 bases, J lost 7 bases, and 8 bases stayed unmatched. CDR1 and CDR2 (germline): SNHLY, FYNNEI. CDR3 length: 14 residues. The CDR3 region is CASRGGQGAREQYF. CDR3 DNA: TGTGCCAGCAGGGGCGGACAGGGGGCGCGGGAGCAGTACTTC.

This clone was counted between two and nine times. The chain links TRBV23-1 to TRBJ2-1; the match to TRBD2 covers 14 bases. TRBV23-1 counts as an open reading frame of uncertain function. This CDR3 spans 22 amino acids. V dropped 3 bases and J dropped 4; count of bases not matched to a gene: 20. CDR3 protein: CASSHGRAGTTSGRVFYNEQFF. The CDR3 region has the DNA TGCGCCAGCAGTCACGGCAGAGCTGGCACGACTAGCGGGAGGGTCTTTTACAATGAGCAGTTCTTC.

V is TRBV9 and J is TRBJ1-1; D is perhaps TRBD1 (5 bases). CDR1 SGDLS and CDR2 YYNGEE come from the germline V gene. The length of the CDR3 is 13 residues. V gave up 0 bases and J gave up 4 bases, with 7 bases separating them. The CDR3 region is CASSVGGSTEAFF. The CDR3 bases are TGTGCCAGCAGCGTAGGGGGGTCCACTGAAGCTTTCTTT.

In regard to this clone: A read error may produce the germline difference seen at one junction end. CDR3 in DNA: TGCGCCAGCAGCCGACGGCCGGGACTAGAGCTATTGTTT. This translates into CASSRRPGLELLF. The rearrangement joins TRBV4-3 to TRBJ2-3, with 8 bases matching TRBD2. The V gene's germline CDR1 is LGHNA and CDR2 YSLEER. This CDR3 is 13 amino acids long.

The chain combines TRBV5-1 with TRBJ1-1; D possibly corresponds to TRBD1 (5 bases). Per the germline V gene, CDR1 is SGHRS and CDR2 is YFSETQ. The CDR3 runs to 15 residues. V shed 0 bases and J shed 5 bases, with 14 bases lying between them. CDR3 in DNA: TGCGCCAGCAGCTTGGAGGGACCGACCTCAACTGAAGCTTTCTTT. This codes for CASSLEGPTSTEAFF.

This clone appeared a single time. This sequence joins TRBV6-5 and TRBJ1-4, with 10 bases fitting TRBD1. Germline V gives CDR1 MNHEY, CDR2 SVGAGI. V was pared by 5 bases and J by 8 bases, with 8 bases of the junction left unmatched. CDR3 size: 15 residues. The CDR3: CASSTGTGEREKLFF. For the CDR3, the DNA is TGTGCCAGCAGTACCGGGACAGGGGAGAGAGAAAAACTGTTTTTT.

V and J are TRBV6-5 and TRBJ2-5; D may be TRBD2 (5 bases). The germline V and J ends were trimmed by 5 bases and 5 bases, with 15 bases remaining between them. The germline V gene encodes CDR1 MNHEY and CDR2 SVGAGI. The length of the CDR3 is 14 residues. The CDR3 nucleotides are TGTGCCAGCAGTGAGGGCCTTTATGGGGAGACCCAGTACTTC. Its protein product is CASSEGLYGETQYF.

J is TRBJ1-1 and V is TRBV5-5, with D possibly TRBD1 on 6 matching bases. With 0 bases removed from V and 3 bases from J, the gap between germline ends came to 12 bases. The CDR3 runs to 15 residues. Looked up from germline, CDR1 is SGHKS and CDR2 is YYEKEE (reference sequence). This CDR3 reads CASSLVAGEDTEAFF. For the CDR3, the DNA is TGTGCCAGCAGCTTGGTAGCAGGGGAGGACACTGAAGCTTTCTTT.

Of note for this clone: The junction departs from the called germline gene at one end, perhaps through a read error. The J gene is TRBJ1-2, the V gene TRBV4-1; the D gene is possibly TRBD1 (5 bases). Germline V gene lookup returns CDR1 MGHRA and CDR2 YSYEKL. The length of the CDR3 is 12 residues. CDR3 protein: CASSQDLTDYLF. The CDR3 region has the DNA TGCGCCAGCAGCCAAGATTTGACAGACTACCTCTTC.

V is TRBV2 and J is TRBJ1-1; D is perhaps TRBD1 (6 bases). Germline CDR1 and CDR2: SNHLY and FYNNEI. V shed 9 bases and J shed 8 bases, with 22 bases lying between them. This CDR3 contains 14 residues. Here the CDR3 DNA reads TGTGCCAGGGACATCCGGGGGGGCCATCTGGAAGCTTTCTTT. It translates to CARDIRGGHLEAFF.

This sequence joins TRBV30 and TRBJ2-1; D is uncertain. The CDR3 contains 15 residues. The germline V and J ends were trimmed by 2 bases and 0 bases, with 11 bases remaining between them. CDR1 is GTSNPN and CDR2 is SVGIG in the germline V gene (reference sequence). The CDR3 nucleotides are TGTGCCTGGAGTCCCCGGGTGGGCTCCTACAATGAGCAGTTCTTC. This translates into CAWSPRVGSYNEQFF.

The rearrangement links TRBV6-5 to TRBJ1-1; D is ambiguous. The ends were cut back, 9 bases at V and 1 base at J, with 12 bases in the middle. Germline CDR1 and CDR2: MNHEY and SVGAGI. The CDR3 consists of 13 residues. The CDR3, as DNA: TGTGCCAGTAGTACGGCGGGGAACACTGAAGCTTTCTTT. The encoded protein is CASSTAGNTEAFF.

This CDR3 reads CASSGRTSGRLYNEQFF. Written as DNA, the CDR3 is TGTGCCAGCAGCGGCAGGACTAGCGGGAGACTCTACAATGAGCAGTTCTTC. This sequence joins TRBV9 and TRBJ2-1, with 13 bases lining up with TRBD2. Germline CDR1 is SGDLS and CDR2 is YYNGEE. CDR3 length: 17 amino acids. V shed 3 bases, J shed 3 bases, and the junction held 6 bases outside the gene matches.

The chain has TRBV20-1 and TRBJ2-1; weak D call: TRBD1 (6 bases). There are 11 residues in the CDR3. The germline V gene encodes CDR1 DFQATT and CDR2 SNEGSKA (reference sequence). The V end was cut by 0 bases, the J end by 9 bases, with 6 bases between. The CDR3 sequence: CSAREQGEQFF. In nucleotides, the CDR3 is TGCAGTGCTAGAGAACAGGGTGAGCAGTTCTTC.

By share, this clone ranks as medium-sized. This chain connects TRBV4-1 to TRBJ2-7; D might be TRBD2 (6 bases). CDR1 MGHRA and CDR2 YSYEKL come from the germline V gene. The CDR3 is 16 amino acids. Trimming took off 1 base at V and 2 bases at J, with 15 bases between the two ends. CDR3 coding DNA: TGCGCCAGCAGCCAAGGCAATAGCGCGGGAACCTACGAGCAGTACTTC. It translates to CASSQGNSAGTYEQYF.

This rearrangement joins TRBV2 to TRBJ1-5, with D unclear. V was shortened by 4 bases and J by 0 bases, with 13 bases between the two germline ends. This CDR3 spans 16 amino acids. Looked up from germline, CDR1 is SNHLY and CDR2 is FYNNEI. The CDR3: CASSVEPNYSNQPQHF. The DNA for the CDR3 is TGTGCCAGCAGTGTCGAACCGAATTATAGCAATCAGCCCCAGCATTTT. The variable domain in full, completed from reference TRBV2 and TRBJ1-5, reads EPEVTQTPSHQVTQMGQEVILRCVPISNHLYFYWYRQILGQKVEFLVSFYNNEISEKSEIFDDQFSVERPDGSNFTLKIRSTKLEDSAMYFCASSVEPNYSNQPQHFGDGTRLSIL.

V usage is TRBV4-1 and J usage is TRBJ2-7; a weak D match, TRBD1 (6 bases). Looked up from germline, CDR1 is MGHRA and CDR2 is YSYEKL. V lost 2 bases to trimming and J lost 0 bases, with 11 bases between them. The CDR3 sequence is 15 residues long. In nucleotides, the CDR3 is TGCGCCAGCAGCCAAACGACAGGTATCTCCTACGAGCAGTACTTC. It is translated as CASSQTTGISYEQYF.

The chain is built from TRBV11-2 and TRBJ2-1; TRBD1 matches 9 bases. The length of the CDR3 is 14 residues. J gave up 6 bases and V 3 bases, and 3 bases lay outside the gene matches. Germline CDR1 reads SGHAT; CDR2 reads FQNNGV. CDR3 loop: CASSFGTGSNEQFF. The CDR3 DNA reads TGTGCCAGCAGCTTCGGGACAGGGAGCAATGAGCAGTTCTTC.

V and J are TRBV5-3 and TRBJ2-5; no reliable D call. TRBV5-3 is classed as an ORF, of uncertain function. This CDR3 region has 10 residues. The V end lost 4 bases, the J end lost 8 bases, and 6 bases lay between the germline ends. The CDR3 DNA reads as TGTGCCAGAAGCGCCTCCACCCAGTACTTC. This gives the protein CARSASTQYF.

This clone is deemed medium-sized (0.01 to 0.1%). The CDR3 nucleotides are TGTGCCAGCAGCTTCGCCCAGGGGACTAGGAACACTGAAGCTTTCTTT. Translating it yields CASSFAQGTRNTEAFF. The rearrangement uses TRBV11-2 and TRBJ1-1; D possibly corresponds to TRBD1 (6 bases). CDR3 length equals 16 residues. From germline, CDR1 is SGHAT and CDR2 FQNNGV. The V and J ends lost 3 bases and 1 base respectively, with 15 bases between them.